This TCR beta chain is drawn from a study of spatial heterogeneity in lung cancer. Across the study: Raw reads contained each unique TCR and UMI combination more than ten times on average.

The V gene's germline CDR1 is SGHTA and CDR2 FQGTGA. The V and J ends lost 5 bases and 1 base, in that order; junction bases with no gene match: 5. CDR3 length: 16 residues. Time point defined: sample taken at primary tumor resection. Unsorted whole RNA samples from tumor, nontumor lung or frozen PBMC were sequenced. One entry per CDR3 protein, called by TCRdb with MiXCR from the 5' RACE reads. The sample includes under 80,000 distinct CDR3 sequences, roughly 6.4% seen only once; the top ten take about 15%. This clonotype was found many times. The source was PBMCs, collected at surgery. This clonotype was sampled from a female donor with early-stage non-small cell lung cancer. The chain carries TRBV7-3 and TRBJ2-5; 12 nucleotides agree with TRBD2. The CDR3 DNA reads TGTGCCAGCAGCCTAGGGACTAGCGGGCTCCAAGAGACCCAGTACTTC. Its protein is CASSLGTSGLQETQYF.